A single sample is the source of the 26 T cell receptor beta chains below, sequenced in a study of chemoradiotherapy in HPV16-positive cancers. Clones were read by immunoSEQ multiplex PCR, and TCRdb kept only the in-frame ones, dropping some. The table has around 23,000 clones, 85% to 90% seen once. The sequences come from blood, collected from a patient who underwent chemoradiotherapy. The receptors stem from a human donor with HPV-associated anogenital cancer.

The chain joins TRBV7-9 to TRBJ2-5; 8 bases align to TRBD2. This CDR3 contains 15 residues. V lost 5 bases to trimming and J lost 2 bases; unmatched junction nucleotides: 7. CDR1 and CDR2 (germline): SEHNR, FQNEAQ (reference sequence). This CDR3 is CASSTRLAFQETQYF. The CDR3, as DNA: TGTGCCAGCAGCACAAGACTAGCGTTTCAAGAGACCCAGTACTTC.

The genes are TRBV27 and TRBJ1-2; D remains unclear. This CDR3 spans 14 amino acids. From germline, CDR1 is MNHEY and CDR2 SMNVEV (reference sequence). V was cut by 0 bases and J by 7 bases, with 12 bases left in between. The CDR3 sequence: CASSLSTIKGGYTF. Here the CDR3 DNA reads TGTGCCAGCAGTTTATCCACAATAAAGGGTGGCTACACCTTC.

This clone was seen a handful of times. The chain is built from TRBV5-6 and TRBJ2-4, with unresolved D. The germline V and J ends were trimmed by 4 bases and 0 bases, with 8 bases remaining between them. The V gene's germline CDR1 is SGHDT and CDR2 YYEEEE. CDR3 length: 14 residues. CDR3 coding DNA: TGTGCCAGCAGCCACGACGTAGCCAAAAACATTCAGTACTTC. This gives the protein CASSHDVAKNIQYF. Full variable domain (missing parts from reference TRBV5-6 and TRBJ2-4): DAGVTQSPTHLIKTRGQQVTLRCSPKSGHDTVSWYQQALGQGPQFIFQYYEEEERQRGNFPDRFSGHQFPNYSSELNVNALLLGDSALYLCASSHDVAKNIQYFGAGTRLSVL.

The chain is built from TRBV5-1 and TRBJ2-5; D not certain. The CDR3 contains 13 residues. V was pared by 0 bases and J by 2 bases, with 5 bases between. Germline V gene data show CDR1 as SGHRS and CDR2 as YFSETQ. CDR3 amino acids: CASSLDRQETQYF. For the CDR3, the DNA is TGCGCCAGCAGCTTGGATAGGCAAGAGACCCAGTACTTC.

The chain employs TRBV7-2 and TRBJ2-2; possibly TRBD2 for D (7 bases). CDR3 size: 15 residues. Trimming shortened V by 1 base and J by 6 bases, and 12 bases separated the two germline ends. Germline CDR1 and CDR2: SGHTA and FQGNSA. In DNA form, the CDR3 reads TGTGCCAGCAGCTTAGGGGGGGGCCTCGCCGGGGAGCTGTTTTTT. Translation gives CASSLGGGLAGELFF.

The gene calls are TRBV30 and TRBJ1-2; D is uncertain. The ends were cut back, 8 bases at V and 4 bases at J, with 8 bases in the middle. Per the germline V gene, CDR1 is GTSNPN and CDR2 is SVGIG (reference sequence). The CDR3 has 10 residues. In DNA, the CDR3 is TGTGCCCTCGGCGTCTATGGCTACACCTTC. The encoded protein is CALGVYGYTF.

In DNA form, the CDR3 reads TGCAGCGTTGGAGGGACTAGCGGGGAAGGGGGTACGCAGTATTTT. It yields the protein CSVGGTSGEGGTQYF. V and J are TRBV29-1 and TRBJ2-3; TRBD2 matches 13 bases. J lost 8 bases, V lost 4 bases, and 9 bases had no gene match. The germline gives CDR1 SQVTM, CDR2 ANQGSEA. This CDR3 is built from 15 residues.

This clone has just a few counts. The chain recombines TRBV12-5 with TRBJ2-7, with 10 bases matching TRBD1. Per germline, CDR1 LGHNT and CDR2 FRNRAP. With V trimmed by 1 base and J by 3 bases, 3 bases remained unmatched. The CDR3 is 15 amino acids. The CDR3 bases are TGTGCTAGTGGTTTGGCCGGGACAGGGGTCTACGAGCAGTACTTC. This codes for CASGLAGTGVYEQYF.

The chain recombines TRBV5-5 with TRBJ1-1; the match to TRBD1 covers 9 bases. CDR1 is SGHKS, CDR2 YYEKEE, per germline (reference sequence). The CDR3 consists of 12 residues. V gave up 8 bases and J gave up 5 bases; unmatched junction bases: 4. This CDR3 is CASDRGLTEAFF. CDR3 bases: TGTGCCAGTGACAGGGGGTTGACTGAAGCTTTCTTT. The full variable domain, its missing parts supplied by reference TRBV5-5 and TRBJ1-1, is DAGVTQSPTHLIKTRGQQVTLRCSPISGHKSVSWYQQVLGQGPQFIFQYYEKEERGRGNFPDRFSARQFPNYSSELNVNALLLGDSALYLCASDRGLTEAFFGQGTRLTVV.

V and J are TRBV6-1 and TRBJ2-7; D perhaps matches TRBD1 (6 bases). CDR1 is MNHNS and CDR2 is SASEGT in the germline V gene. The CDR3 covers 15 residues. The V end lost 3 bases, the J end lost 3 bases, and 15 bases lay between the germline ends. The CDR3 region has the DNA TGTGCCAGCAGTGAGGTGGCAGGGGCGTACTACGAGCAGTACGTC. Translation: CASSEVAGAYYEQYV.

The chain combines TRBV9 with TRBJ1-3; no definite D call. V dropped 0 bases and J dropped 0 bases, with 13 bases sitting between them. The CDR3 sequence is 17 residues long. CDR1 and CDR2 from the germline V gene are SGDLS and YYNGEE. Written as DNA, the CDR3 is TGTGCCAGCAGCGTAGTTGGGAGTCCAAGCTCTGGAAACACCATATATTTT. It specifies CASSVVGSPSSGNTIYF. The variable domain in full, with the rest retrieved from reference TRBV9 and TRBJ1-3, is DSGVTQTPKHLITATGQRVTLRCSPRSGDLSVYWYQQSLDQGLQFLIQYYNGEERAKGNILERFSAQQFPDLHSELNLSSLELGDSALYFCASSVVGSPSSGNTIYFGEGSWLTVV.

The chain is built from TRBV25-1 and TRBJ2-1, with D uncertain. The germline V gene has CDR1 MGHDK and CDR2 SYGVNS. V was clipped by 3 bases and J by 7 bases, with 4 bases between them. This CDR3 contains 11 residues. The DNA of the CDR3 is TGTGCCAGCAGTGATTATAATGAGCAGTTCTTC. Amino acid sequence: CASSDYNEQFF.

CDR3 residues: CASSEPPQGGLSPLHF. The CDR3 DNA follows: TGTGCCAGCAGTGAACCCCCCCAGGGGGGATTATCACCCCTCCACTTT. The rearrangement links TRBV6-1 to TRBJ1-6, with 7 nucleotides matching TRBD1. Germline V gene lookup returns CDR1 MNHNS and CDR2 SASEGT. This CDR3 spans 16 amino acids. V gave up 2 bases and J gave up 10 bases; unmatched junction bases: 11.

The V and J genes are TRBV2 and TRBJ1-3; D might be TRBD1 (5 bases). This CDR3 comprises 16 residues. Germline assignment: CDR1 SNHLY and CDR2 FYNNEI. The V gene lost 0 bases and the J gene lost 3 bases, with 12 bases spanning the gap. CDR3 sequence reads: CASSEALRGNGNTIYF. CDR3 sequence (DNA): TGTGCCAGCAGTGAAGCCCTACGGGGGAATGGAAACACCATATATTTT.

The chain uses TRBV5-1 and TRBJ2-2; tentative D call: TRBD1 (6 bases). Trimming removed 4 bases from V and 2 bases from J, with 21 bases in between. The CDR3 contains 18 residues. CDR1 is SGHRS and CDR2 is YFSETQ in the germline V gene. CDR3 bases: TGCGCCAGCAGCCCTGCTTTCGTGGGGGCTATAAACACCGGGGAGCTGTTTTTT. Its translation is CASSPAFVGAINTGELFF.

In this sample, this clone turned up a few times. This chain links TRBV5-5 with TRBJ2-7; 11 nucleotides match TRBD1. The CDR3 is 14 residues long. After removal of 3 bases from V and 3 bases from J, the junction contained 2 bases not matched to a gene. Germline CDR1 is SGHKS and CDR2 is YYEKEE (reference sequence). The DNA of the CDR3 is TGTGCCAGCAGCTGGGGGACAGGGGGCTACGAGCAGTACGTC. It yields the protein CASSWGTGGYEQYV.

The V and J genes are TRBV30 and TRBJ2-6, with a possible D match to TRBD2 (5 bases). Germline V gene sequence: CDR1 GTSNPN, CDR2 SVGIG (reference sequence). The CDR3 sequence is 14 residues long. V was trimmed by 8 bases and J by 2 bases, leaving 13 bases between them. This CDR3 is CAEQRGPGANVLTF. CDR3 bases: TGTGCCGAGCAAAGAGGGCCTGGGGCCAACGTCCTGACTTTC.

The chain uses TRBV6-1 and TRBJ1-5; 7 bases fit TRBD1. The CDR3 is 14 amino acids. Per the germline V gene, CDR1 is MNHNS and CDR2 is SASEGT. The J segment lost 4 bases and the V segment lost 8 bases, leaving 8 bases of the junction unmatched. The CDR3 here is CASALTGVNQPQHF. The CDR3, as DNA: TGTGCCAGCGCGTTAACAGGGGTGAATCAGCCCCAGCATTTT.

J is TRBJ1-2 and V is TRBV6-5, with 7 bases lining up with TRBD1. The CDR3 is 13 amino acids. The ends lost 5 bases at V and 12 bases at J; junction bases unmatched: 12. Per germline, CDR1 MNHEY and CDR2 SVGAGI. CDR3 residues: CASSPGVDREHTF. CDR3 in DNA: TGTGCCAGCAGTCCAGGGGTTGACAGGGAGCACACCTTC.

This sequence joins TRBV30 and TRBJ1-5; D remains unclear. Trimming cost V 3 bases and J 1 base, with 7 bases left between them. There are 13 residues in the CDR3. Germline V gene lookup returns CDR1 GTSNPN and CDR2 SVGIG (reference sequence). The CDR3 coding sequence is TGTGCCTGGAGCGCCAGCAGCAATCAGCCCCAGCATTTT. Protein: CAWSASSNQPQHF.

The chain has TRBV10-1 and TRBJ2-5, with 8 bases matching TRBD2. The CDR3 is 16 amino acids. Germline loops: CDR1 WNHNN, CDR2 SYGVQD (reference sequence). V trimming: 1 base; J trimming: 2 bases; junction bases outside the gene matches: 6. The CDR3 protein is CASSEFQRGQQETQYF. CDR3 coding DNA: TGCGCCAGCAGTGAGTTCCAGCGGGGGCAACAAGAGACCCAGTACTTC.

This chain connects TRBV5-8 to TRBJ1-1; tentative D call: TRBD1 (5 bases). The germline CDR1 and CDR2 sequences are SGHTS and YDEGEE. V lost 4 bases and J 0 bases, leaving 16 bases between the germline ends. CDR3 length: 16 amino acids. CDR3 residues: CASSDRTRSLNTEAFF. The CDR3 region has the DNA TGTGCCAGCAGCGACCGGACAAGGAGTTTGAACACTGAAGCTTTCTTT. The whole variable domain, remainder taken from reference TRBV5-8 and TRBJ1-1, is EAGVTQSPTHLIKTRGQQATLRCSPISGHTSVYWYQQALGLGLQFLLWYDEGEERNRGNFPPRFSGRQFPNYSSELNVNALELEDSALYLCASSDRTRSLNTEAFFGQGTRLTVV.

J is TRBJ2-1 and V is TRBV10-1; D perhaps matches TRBD2 (7 bases). The germline V and J ends were trimmed by 8 bases and 2 bases, with 16 bases remaining between them. The germline V gene has CDR1 WNHNN and CDR2 SYGVQD (reference sequence). The CDR3 runs 15 residues. As DNA, the CDR3 is TGCGCCAGCTCGAAAGGAGGGGGGGCCTACAATGAGCAGTTCTTC. This codes for CASSKGGGAYNEQFF.

The chain recombines TRBV7-2 with TRBJ1-1; TRBD1 matches 8 bases. Germline loops: CDR1 SGHTA, CDR2 FQGNSA. V trimming: 2 bases; J trimming: 7 bases; junction bases outside the gene matches: 12. This CDR3 has 16 residues. The CDR3 DNA reads TGTGCCAGCAGCTTAAATTCCCCAGGGGGCCGGGGTGAAGCTTTCTTT. It is translated as CASSLNSPGGRGEAFF.

V is TRBV28 and J is TRBJ1-2; 9 nucleotides line up with TRBD1. The CDR3 length is 15 residues. Germline CDR1 MDHEN, CDR2 SYDVKM. Trimming removed 3 bases from V and 3 bases from J; junction bases left unmatched: 5. The CDR3 protein is CASSFPQGADYGYTF. The CDR3 coding sequence is TGTGCCAGCAGTTTCCCACAGGGGGCGGACTATGGCTACACCTTC.

The CDR3 DNA is TGTGCCAGTAGTGAGAAGGGACATTATGGCTACACCTTC. Translating it yields CASSEKGHYGYTF. The V call is TRBV19, the J call TRBJ1-2; TRBD1 might be the D (6 bases). The CDR3 contains 13 residues. V lost 5 bases, J lost 5 bases, and 12 bases lay in between. CDR1 and CDR2 from the germline V gene are LNHDA and SQIVND (reference sequence).